The source of this TCR beta chain is a study of blood T cell repertoires in COVID-19. Study background: Donors in the United States, Italy and Spain gave samples during acute or convalescent COVID-19. From T cells, B-cell-depleted T cells, or PBMCs came the material, which was cDNA or gDNA.

This CDR3 region has 13 residues. Between the trimmed V and J ends, which lost 2 bases and 4 bases, there was a span of 11 bases. Per germline, CDR1 SQVTM and CDR2 ANQGSEA. The age range of participants was about 18 to 95 years, with residence in about two dozen US areas. In the original processing: Using reference gene primer amplification, nucleated cell counts were estimated. Profiling relied on immunoSEQ multiplex PCR, and the TCRdb table lists in-frame clones only, not all of them. V and J calls and clone size come straight from that table; D and trimming were deduced from the DNA. The sample shows 130,000 to 150,000 clones, around 87% of them seen only once.

The genes are TRBV29-1 and TRBJ1-2; D may be TRBD1 (6 bases). Sequencing input: PBMCs or T cells enriched from blood (not recorded which). The receptor comes from a woman aged 30 to 39 with acute COVID-19. CDR3: CSVEFGGAYGYTF. The DNA for the CDR3 is TGCAGCGTTGAATTTGGGGGCGCCTATGGCTACACCTTC. The variable domain in full, with the rest retrieved from reference TRBV29-1 and TRBJ1-2, is SAVISQKPSRDICQRGTSLTIQCQVDSQVTMMFWYRQQPGQSLTLIATANQGSEATYESGFVIDKFPISRPNLTFSTLTVSNMSPEDSSIYLCSVEFGGAYGYTFGSGTRLTVV.